This T cell receptor (beta chain) was captured in a study of cytomegalovirus exposure and HLA in healthy donors (dated by TCRdb to about 2017). Regarding the study in general: In an earlier analysis of under 750 of the donors, 276 Gb of sequence data and 90 million to 120 million unique TCR beta sequences from some 170 million T cells were reported. The later analysis used no new phenotypic data to find candidate immune exposures, relying instead on TCR beta sequences and their occurrence across donors. An early release covering some 640 HLA-typed donors comprised about 300 gigabases of sequencing data and roughly 85 million unique TCR sequences. Among the roughly 400 genotyped donors, under 90% belonged to the genetic ancestry cluster associated with self-reported Caucasian donors. Four or five DR-DQ haplotypes were handled as single units for association and clustering because linkage in the cohort was strong. The number of typed donors differed by locus: roughly 629-640 for A, B, C, DRB1 and DQB1; 522 for DQA1; 606 for DPA1; and some 430 for DPB1. To predict cytomegalovirus infection status, the study brought together high-throughput TCR immunosequencing, statistical association of individual TCRs with disease status, and machine learning. Across approximately 400 genotyped donors of the cohort, an average of roughly 250,000 unique TCR beta nucleotide sequences per donor were sequenced, and roughly 17% of those sequences were non-productive. Along with the approximately 700-subject first cohort, a separate validation cohort of over a hundred different subjects was used. The aim of the study was to test whether cataloging public T cell receptors could identify signatures of past pathogen exposure. A later analysis re-analyzed previously published TCR beta repertoires from roughly 630 donors and added high-resolution HLA genotyping to study TCR occurrence patterns. In an earlier analysis of more than 550 of the donors, high-throughput TCR beta sequencing was used to judge whether each TCR beta V gene segment behaved as functional or pseudogenic. A later genetic analysis took genome-wide SNP genotypes for about 65% of the 666 donors and used that subset as a discovery cohort. Using immunosequencing, the study profiled T cell repertoires from fewer than 700 subjects and related those repertoires to cytomegalovirus serostatus. Alongside the repertoire data, information on donor age, sex, ethnicity and CMV serostatus was compiled. Every repertoire in the discovery cohort had been generated on one and the same sequencing platform. HLA typing included class I and class II loci at four-digit resolution. The investigation overall reported the following: Compared with equally common non-associated chains, HLA-associated TCR beta chains in a later analysis were more clonally expanded and had lower generation probabilities. This cohort had only TCR beta chains sequenced, and the lack of alpha or paired-chain data limited which features could be detected. Immune exposure information for the cohort was limited to CMV serostatus. Some IMGT-functional V segments, including TRBV6-2 and TRBV6-3, could not be distinguished by the 87-base-pair reads and were therefore excluded. In an earlier analysis of more than 450 of the donors, most TCR beta V segments were observed in productive rearrangements about 87% or about 30% of the time, broadly matching IMGT annotations. HLA typing was unavailable for some donors at each locus, so association tests used only the typed subset. In the study, approximately 160 TCR beta chains were listed as associated with cytomegalovirus. V-gene and J-gene trimming of TCR beta chains was associated with a missense DCLRE1C variant in a later genetic analysis, and the association was replicated in an independent cohort. The sequencing pipeline was judged likely to have produced a cluster of highly shared sequence variants as a technical artifact. While some public TCRs were present in many individuals, most TCR sequences turned up only very rarely across donors. Roughly uniform sequencing depth across donors was assumed in presence/absence analyses, although this assumption may not hold. A later analysis reported that several top co-occurrence clusters appeared linked to parvovirus B19, influenza, CMV and Epstein-Barr virus. A few of the identified cytomegalovirus-associated TCR beta chains were confirmed in vitro to be specific for cytomegalovirus antigens. According to a later analysis, most CMV-associated TCR beta chains appeared to be HLA-restricted, and the HLA associations seemed to be driven largely by CMV exposure. A further reported finding was that TCR beta sequences accurately predicted the HLA-A and HLA-B alleles for most subjects in the first cohort. In a later analysis, over 15,000 TCR beta sequences were associated with specific HLA alleles at a false discovery rate of 0.05. When HLA alleles, especially DR and DQ, strongly co-occurred, TCR associations were difficult to assign to individual alleles. According to a later analysis, TCR association rates differed among HLA loci, with DRB1 alleles showing the most associated TCRs and HLA-C alleles showing the fewest. Compared with the 666-donor mean, donors in an Asian-associated ancestry cluster had fewer N-insertions in productive TCRs, according to a later genetic analysis. The authors suggested that the approach could potentially be extended to other disease states and immunological phenotypes. The classifier was reported to diagnose cytomegalovirus status with high specificity and sensitivity in both the original cohort and the validation cohort. Correlated functional status among segregating V segments might reflect linkage disequilibrium, but an unknown experimental factor could not be ruled out. Because counts were too low, about 18 rarely observed V segments, including chromosome 9 orphons, were excluded from the earlier analysis of fewer than 650 of the donors.

Libraries were constructed by the immunoSEQ multiplex PCR assay. A mixture of 60 forward primers for TCR Vbeta segments and 13 reverse primers for TCR Jbeta segments was used in the multiplex PCR. The CDR3 region of rearranged TCR beta genes was amplified from genomic DNA by a multiplex PCR assay. The Illumina HiSeq System was used to sequence the amplified TCR beta libraries as 87-base-pair reads. From the authors' description of their analysis: Across the 500 to 700 repertoires, a later analysis counted some 81 million unique TCR beta chains, 9.5 million to 13 million of which were shared by at least two donors. To remove PCR and sequencing errors, raw reads were error-corrected and collapsed into unique sequences using a nearest-neighbor algorithm that merged closely related sequences. CDR3 sequences were aligned to IMGT reference sequences to assign V, D and J gene segments. For a sequence to be retained, a match of at least six nucleotides was required to both a V gene segment and a J gene segment. A rearrangement counted as productive if the CDR3 had no stop codons and remained in frame with V and J, and every other rearrangement counted as non-productive. CDR3 was defined according to IMGT convention as the region running from the second conserved V-encoded cysteine to the conserved J-encoded phenylalanine. In an earlier analysis of some 550 of the donors, sequences lacking an unambiguous match to a single V gene segment were excluded. In an earlier analysis of approximately 610 of the donors, V segments were called functional above 56.7% productive rearrangements and were called segregating when the between-donor standard deviation exceeded 5%. To diagnose cytomegalovirus status from the catalog of TCR beta chain sequences, a statistical classification framework was built. In a later analysis, V and J genes were assigned by comparing TCR nucleotide sequences against IMGT/GENE-DB human TR gene sequences. Using the TCRdist pipeline, a later analysis assigned CDR3 sequences along with most-parsimonious VDJ recombination scenarios. A later analysis defined each TCR beta chain by its CDR3 amino acid sequence plus V-gene family, and excluded reads lacking a unique V-gene family. A later analysis removed several hundred highly shared, low-generation-probability nucleotide sequences to deal with suspected cross-contamination and a sequencing artifact. A later analysis calculated a clonal expansion index for each public chain from normalized within-repertoire ranks of inferred template counts. In a later analysis, generation probabilities were computed using a VDJ recombination model fitted to out-of-frame rearrangements, and the results were checked against IGoR. A later analysis scored TCR-TCR, TCR-HLA and TCR-CMV co-occurrence with hypergeometric tests, applying a repertoire-size bias correction to TCR pairs. A later analysis estimated false discovery rates by permuting HLA or CMV assignments 20 times. In a later analysis, co-occurring TCRs were grouped using DBSCAN, and TCRdist sequence similarity was added for clustering within HLA-allele-positive subsets. For co-occurrence clustering, repertoires with fewer than 30,000 or more than 120,000 public chains were excluded, along with five repertoires with anomalous nucleotide sharing. TCRdb re-hosts the immuneACCESS table, in-frame sequences only. Its copies lack some clones; in the studies checked, an unresolved V gene accounts for under half of them, and the cause for the rest is not known. The D gene and trimming were derived from the DNA, and the V and J assignments and clone size from that table. The table for this sample lists 120,000 or so clones; about four fifths of them were counted only once. The ten largest account for 8.8% of the sample.

About this clone itself: This clone's antigen is unknown. No base qualities exist here, and no much larger clone lies one base off it.

From the cysteine up to the phenylalanine, the CDR3 has a length of 14 residues. Left in the record is the CDR3 DNA by itself, 42 bases read in frame from the first base. V is pared back by 4 bases and J by 7 bases, with 17 bases lying between the germline termini. CDR1 KGHSH and CDR2 LQKENI are derived from the germline V gene. The cohort consisted of 666 healthy bone marrow donors. At the time of sampling, all cohort members were nominally healthy, though unrecorded immune exposures were likely present. The donor was CMV seropositive and was included in the group of about 290 seropositive cohort members. Every donor gave a peripheral blood sample, and the peripheral blood mononuclear cells from that sample were used for TCR beta sequencing. Genomic DNA extraction from the blood cell samples was performed with the Qiagen DNeasy Blood Extraction Kit.

This sequence was found in a female donor in good health and CMV-seropositive. The rearrangement combines TRBV18 with TRBJ2-7; a weak D assignment points to TRBD2 (5 bases agree). The sequenced sample consisted of PBMCs. The DNA sequence is TGTGCCAGCTCACTGGGAGACGTTGGTCGGGAGCAGTACTTC. Translated, it reads CASSLGDVGREQYF.